These 8 T cell receptor beta chains originate from one sample sequenced in a study of blood T cell repertoires in COVID-19. Repertoires were generated with immunoSEQ multiplex PCR, while TCRdb's copy carries only in-frame clones and drops some. The sample holds around 230,000 clones, about 87% seen once. Sequencing used PBMCs or T cells enriched from blood (not recorded which). These receptors were taken from a woman between 40 and 55 years old with acute COVID-19.

This chain links TRBV19 with TRBJ2-2; TRBD2 matches 8 bases. The germline V gene has CDR1 LNHDA and CDR2 SQIVND (reference sequence). V lost 7 bases, J lost 5 bases, and 15 bases stayed unmatched. CDR3 length equals 17 residues. The CDR3 sequence: CASTAYGSGSSTGELFF. CDR3 coding DNA: TGTGCCAGTACCGCCTACGGGAGCGGGAGTAGTACCGGGGAGCTGTTTTTT. The variable domain in full, with the rest retrieved from reference TRBV19 and TRBJ2-2, is DGGITQSPKYLFRKEGQNVTLSCEQNLNHDAMYWYRQDPGQGLRLIYYSQIVNDFQKGDIAEGYSVSREKKESFPLTVTSAQKNPTAFYLCASTAYGSGSSTGELFFGEGSRLTVL.

The V call is TRBV5-4, the J call TRBJ1-4; TRBD1 matches at 7 bases. This CDR3 has 16 amino acids. Germline CDR1 is SGHNT and CDR2 is YYREEE (reference sequence). V dropped 1 base and J dropped 5; count of bases not matched to a gene: 8. The CDR3 DNA reads as TGTGCCAGCAGCTTGTTAGGGGGCGGAGAGAATGAAAAACTGTTTTTT. Translation gives CASSLLGGGENEKLFF.

The CDR3 is CATSGGGPYNEQFF. For the CDR3, the DNA is TGTGCCACCAGTGGCGGGGGCCCCTACAATGAGCAGTTCTTC. The chain recombines TRBV7-2 with TRBJ2-1, with TRBD2 as a possible D gene (7 bases). CDR3 length equals 14 residues. Germline V gene sequence: CDR1 SGHTA, CDR2 FQGNSA. Deletions cut 10 bases from V and 2 bases from J, with 15 bases between.

The gene calls are TRBV3-1 (or the pseudogene TRBV3-2) and TRBJ2-1, with 8 nucleotides matching TRBD1. The junction had 7 bases not matched to a gene; V was cut back by 0 bases and J by 9 bases. Germline V CDR1 and CDR2: LGHDT, YNNKEL (reference sequence). This CDR3 spans 15 amino acids. CDR3 DNA sequence: TGTGCCAGCAGCCAAGATAGCAGGGGGCTTGGTGAGCAGTTCTTC. It is translated as CASSQDSRGLGEQFF.

This chain uses TRBV24-1 with TRBJ2-5; 9 nucleotides line up with TRBD1. The V gene end was trimmed by 4 bases and the J gene end by 5 bases; junction bases not matched to a gene: 16. The CDR3 runs 18 residues. Germline CDR1 KGHDR, CDR2 SFDVKD. The CDR3, as DNA: TGTGCCACCAGTGACTTTGGGGGTACAGGGGGCTCGCGGGAGACCCAGTACTTC. Its protein is CATSDFGGTGGSRETQYF.

This rearrangement joins TRBV19 to TRBJ2-7, with TRBD1 matching 7 bases. CDR3 length: 15 residues. V lost 5 bases and J lost 5; bases outside the gene matches: 12. Looked up from germline, CDR1 is LNHDA and CDR2 is SQIVND (reference sequence). This CDR3 is CASSLTGTETNEQYV. The CDR3 region has the DNA TGTGCCAGTAGTTTGACCGGGACAGAGACTAACGAGCAGTACGTC.

The chain is built from TRBV6-1 and TRBJ1-2; no reliable D call. CDR3 length: 17 amino acids. The V end lost 0 bases, the J end lost 0 bases, and 14 bases lay between the germline ends. Germline V CDR1 and CDR2: MNHNS, SASEGT. The DNA for the CDR3 is TGTGCCAGCAGTGAAGCGCGCGTGTTCGGGTCTAACTATGGCTACACCTTC. Its protein product is CASSEARVFGSNYGYTF.

The chain recombines TRBV30 with TRBJ1-4, with TRBD1 as a possible D gene (6 bases). V lost 5 bases and J lost 4, with 17 bases in between. This CDR3 spans 15 amino acids. Germline V lookup: CDR1 GTSNPN, CDR2 SVGIG (reference sequence). The CDR3 is CAWASTGGLNEKLFF. Written as DNA, the CDR3 is TGTGCCTGGGCTTCAACGGGGGGCCTTAATGAAAAACTGTTTTTT.